This TCR beta chain was retrieved from a study of blood T cells in healthy people across ages. Together with a sample-barcoded 5' primer, a J-beta primer mix was included in a second PCR lasting about 7 to 11 cycles. TCRdb analysed the 5' RACE reads with MiXCR anew, one entry per CDR3 protein. Of 590,000 or so distinct CDR3 sequences in the sample, approximately 30% were seen once. This CDR3 contains 19 residues. V was pared by 3 bases and J by 3 bases, with 12 bases of the junction left unmatched. The germline V gene encodes CDR1 LNHNV and CDR2 YYDKDF (reference sequence). Input material: blood. The receptor's source is a woman of 80 years or more in good health. The V and J genes are TRBV15 and TRBJ2-1; TRBD2 matches at 12 bases. Written as DNA, the CDR3 is TGTGCCACCAGCAGTCCGACTAGCGGGAGTAAAAGAAACTACAATGAGCAGTTCTTC. Translating it yields CATSSPTSGSKRNYNEQFF.